This entry describes one TCR beta chain. Its specificity is not known. This entry comes from a study of regulatory T cells in long-lasting Graves disease. Study observations and caveats: Persistent disease samples used TRBV28, TRBJ1-2 and TRBJ2-5 preferentially.

Trimming cost V 4 bases and J 2 bases, with 10 bases left between them. CDR1 is SGHDN and CDR2 is FVKESK in the germline V gene. The CDR3 length is 14 residues. Documented time point: persistent/refractory GD, antithyroid drugs over 5 years with positive TRAb. From PBMCs, RNA was extracted and then used to make the TCR library. iRepertoire HTBI primers and Arm-PCR of CDR3 regions built TCR beta libraries. TCRdb recomputed calls from the multiplex PCR reads with MiXCR, one row per CDR3 protein. This table holds approximately 400,000 distinct CDR3 sequences, roughly a quarter found once. V is TRBV14 and J is TRBJ2-3; weak D call: TRBD2 (5 bases). The clonotype was recovered from a female donor with Graves disease. Here the sequenced sample was peripheral blood mononuclear cells (PBMCs), taken when the disease was refractory, from a patient treated with antithyroid drugs. The CDR3 nucleotides are TGTGCCAGCAGCCCAGACGGGAACACAGATACGCAGTATTTT. Its protein product is CASSPDGNTDTQYF.